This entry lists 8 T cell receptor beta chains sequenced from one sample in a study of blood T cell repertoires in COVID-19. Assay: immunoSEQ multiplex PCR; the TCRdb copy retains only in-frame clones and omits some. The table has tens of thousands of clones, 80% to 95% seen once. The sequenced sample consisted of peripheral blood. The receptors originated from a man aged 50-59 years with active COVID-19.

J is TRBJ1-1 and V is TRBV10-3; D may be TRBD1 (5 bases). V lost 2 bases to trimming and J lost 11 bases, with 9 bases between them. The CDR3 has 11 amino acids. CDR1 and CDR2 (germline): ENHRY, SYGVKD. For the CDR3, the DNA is TGTGCCATCAGTGAGGGGGGGTCGGCTTTCTTT. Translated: CAISEGGSAFF.

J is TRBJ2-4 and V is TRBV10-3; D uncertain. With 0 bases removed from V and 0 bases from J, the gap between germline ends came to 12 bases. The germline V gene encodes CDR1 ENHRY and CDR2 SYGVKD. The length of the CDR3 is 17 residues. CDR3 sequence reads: CAISESIFRGAKNIQYF. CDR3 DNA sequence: TGTGCCATCAGTGAGTCGATCTTTAGAGGAGCCAAAAACATTCAGTACTTC.

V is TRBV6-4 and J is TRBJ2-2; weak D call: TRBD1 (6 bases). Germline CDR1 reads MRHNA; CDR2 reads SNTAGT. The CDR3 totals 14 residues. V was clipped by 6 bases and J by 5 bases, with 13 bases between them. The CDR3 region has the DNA TGTGCCAGCAGCTATAGGGGGACGACCGGGGAGCTGTTTTTT. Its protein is CASSYRGTTGELFF.

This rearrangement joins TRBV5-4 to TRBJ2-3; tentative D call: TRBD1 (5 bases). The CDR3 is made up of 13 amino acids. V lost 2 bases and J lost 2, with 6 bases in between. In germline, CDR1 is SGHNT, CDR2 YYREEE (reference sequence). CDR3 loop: CASSLGDTDTQYF. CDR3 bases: TGTGCCAGCAGCTTAGGGGACACAGATACGCAGTATTTT.

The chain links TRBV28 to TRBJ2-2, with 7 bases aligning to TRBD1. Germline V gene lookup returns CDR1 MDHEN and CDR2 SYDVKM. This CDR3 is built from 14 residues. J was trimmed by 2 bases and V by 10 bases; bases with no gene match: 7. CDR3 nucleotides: TGTGCCAATGGACAGGAACGCAACACCGGGGAGCTGTTTTTT. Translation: CANGQERNTGELFF.

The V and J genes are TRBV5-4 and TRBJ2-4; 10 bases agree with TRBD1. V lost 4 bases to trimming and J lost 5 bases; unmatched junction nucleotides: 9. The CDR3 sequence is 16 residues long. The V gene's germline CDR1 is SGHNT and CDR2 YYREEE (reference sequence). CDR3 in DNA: TGTGCCAGCAGCCCAGTCCAGACAGGGGGCGAAAACATTCAGTACTTC. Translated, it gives CASSPVQTGGENIQYF.

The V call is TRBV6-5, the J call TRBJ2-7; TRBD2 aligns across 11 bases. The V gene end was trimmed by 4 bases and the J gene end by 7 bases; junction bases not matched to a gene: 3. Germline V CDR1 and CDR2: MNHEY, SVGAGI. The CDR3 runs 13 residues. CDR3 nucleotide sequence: TGTGCCAGCAGTTTAGCGGGAGGGAGGGAGCAGTACTTC. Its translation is CASSLAGGREQYF.

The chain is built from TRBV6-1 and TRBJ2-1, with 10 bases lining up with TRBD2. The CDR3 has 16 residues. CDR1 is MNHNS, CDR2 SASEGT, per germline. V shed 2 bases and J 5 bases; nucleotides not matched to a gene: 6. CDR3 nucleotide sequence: TGTGCCAGCAGTGAAAAGGCTAGCGGGGGTAACAATGAGCAGTTCTTC. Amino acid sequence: CASSEKASGGNNEQFF.